The TCR beta chain under discussion was sequenced for a study of blood T cell repertoires in COVID-19. In the study overall: Italy, Spain and the United States were the sources of the convalescent and acute COVID-19 samples. In each case, the material was cDNA or gDNA derived from T cells, B-cell-depleted T cells, or PBMCs.

Only one count was recorded for this clone. Recruited during active infection, patients (from Seattle) were subsequently followed longitudinally. The germline CDR1 and CDR2 sequences are SGDLS and YYNGEE. V was shortened by 0 bases and J by 5 bases, with 18 bases between the two germline ends. This CDR3 spans 16 amino acids. Only in-frame clones appear in the TCRdb table, and some are missing; sequencing was by immunoSEQ multiplex PCR. The table records 55,000 or so clones, roughly 87% of them present only once. The sequenced sample consisted of peripheral blood. This sequence originates from a man aged 35 to 55 with COVID-19, enrolled during active disease. The chain is built from TRBV9 and TRBJ2-7; a possible D gene is TRBD1 (6 bases). In DNA, the CDR3 is TGTGCCAGCAGCGTAGGCCTACAGGGTATCCGGGACGAGCAGTACTTC. It yields the protein CASSVGLQGIRDEQYF.